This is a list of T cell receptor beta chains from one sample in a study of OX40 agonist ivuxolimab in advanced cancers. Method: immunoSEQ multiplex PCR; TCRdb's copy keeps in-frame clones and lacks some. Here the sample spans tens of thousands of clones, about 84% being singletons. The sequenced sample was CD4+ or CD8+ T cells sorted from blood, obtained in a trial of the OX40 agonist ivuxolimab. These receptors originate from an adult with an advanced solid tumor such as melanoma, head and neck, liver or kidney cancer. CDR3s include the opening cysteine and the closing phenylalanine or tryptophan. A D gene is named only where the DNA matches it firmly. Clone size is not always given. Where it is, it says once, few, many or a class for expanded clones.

CDR3 protein: CASSQHSSQGQGSYEQYF
CDR3 DNA: TGTGCCAGTAGCCAACACTCCTCCCAGGGGCAGGGTTCCTACGAGCAGTACTTC
clone size: .
J gene: TRBJ2-7
V gene: TRBV19
D gene: .

CDR3 protein: CASSTQGGSSSPLHF
CDR3 DNA: TGTGCCAGCAGCACCCAGGGGGGTTCAAGTTCACCCCTCCACTTT
clone size: once
J gene: TRBJ1-6
V gene: TRBV9
D gene: TRBD1

CDR3 protein: CASSPDYQGPYNEQFF
CDR3 DNA: TGTGCCAGCTCACCAGATTACCAGGGCCCTTACAATGAGCAGTTCTTC
clone size: .
J gene: TRBJ2-1
V gene: TRBV18
D gene: .

CDR3 protein: CASSIILTASSGNTIYF
CDR3 DNA: TGTGCCAGTAGTATAATACTGACAGCAAGCTCTGGAAACACCATATATTTT
clone size: .
J gene: TRBJ1-3
V gene: TRBV19
D gene: .

CDR3 protein: CASSAPDVTDTQYF
CDR3 DNA: TGTGCCAGCAGTGCGCCGGACGTCACAGATACGCAGTATTTT
clone size: once
J gene: TRBJ2-3
V gene: TRBV25-1
D gene: .

CDR3 protein: CASSLSRGGFQETQYF
CDR3 DNA: TGTGCCAGCAGCTTGTCCAGGGGTGGTTTTCAAGAGACCCAGTACTTC
clone size: .
J gene: TRBJ2-5
V gene: TRBV5-4
D gene: .

CDR3 protein: CSARKYGYTF
CDR3 DNA: TGCAGTGCTAGAAAATATGGCTACACCTTC
clone size: .
J gene: TRBJ1-2
V gene: TRBV20-1
D gene: .

CDR3 protein: CSVEGLQGTTGELFF
CDR3 DNA: TGCAGCGTTGAGGGTTTACAGGGAACCACCGGGGAGCTGTTTTTT
clone size: .
J gene: TRBJ2-2
V gene: TRBV29-1
D gene: .

CDR3 protein: CASSIYRVNSNQPQHF
CDR3 DNA: TGTGCCAGTAGTATCTACAGGGTAAATAGCAATCAGCCCCAGCATTTT
clone size: .
J gene: TRBJ1-5
V gene: TRBV19
D gene: .

CDR3 protein: CASSLAGYDLEETQYF
CDR3 DNA: TGTGCCAGCAGCTTAGCGGGTTACGACCTTGAGGAGACCCAGTACTTC
clone size: .
J gene: TRBJ2-5
V gene: TRBV7-8
D gene: .

CDR3 protein: CASSLDPRSPQHF
CDR3 DNA: TGTGCCAGCAGCTTAGATCCGAGGAGCCCTCAGCATTTT
clone size: .
J gene: TRBJ1-5
V gene: TRBV7-6
D gene: .

CDR3 protein: CASSYGTAAYEQYF
CDR3 DNA: TGCGCCAGCAGCTACGGGACAGCAGCCTACGAGCAGTACTTC
clone size: .
J gene: TRBJ2-7
V gene: TRBV5-1
D gene: TRBD1

CDR3 protein: CASSLHSPRAGNTIYF
CDR3 DNA: TGCGCCAGCAGCCTCCACTCTCCTAGGGCTGGAAACACCATATATTTT
clone size: few
J gene: TRBJ1-3
V gene: TRBV4-3
D gene: .

CDR3 protein: CASRPTGNYGYTF
CDR3 DNA: TGTGCCAGCAGACCAACAGGGAACTATGGCTACACCTTC
clone size: .
J gene: TRBJ1-2
V gene: TRBV5-8
D gene: .

CDR3 protein: CASSQQMRGETQYF
CDR3 DNA: TGCGCCAGCAGCCAGCAGATGCGTGGGGAGACCCAGTACTTC
clone size: .
J gene: TRBJ2-5
V gene: TRBV5-1
D gene: .

CDR3 protein: CASSYVGAGANVLTF
CDR3 DNA: TGTGCCAGCAGTTATGTAGGGGCTGGGGCCAACGTCCTGACTTTC
clone size: .
J gene: TRBJ2-6
V gene: TRBV6-6
D gene: .

CDR3 protein: CASSAQARRAFF
CDR3 DNA: TGTGCCAGCAGTGCACAGGCACGTAGGGCTTTCTTT
clone size: once
J gene: TRBJ1-1
V gene: TRBV11-2
D gene: .

CDR3 protein: CASSGGQDYTGELFF
CDR3 DNA: TGTGCCAGCAGTGGAGGGCAGGACTACACCGGGGAGCTGTTTTTT
clone size: .
J gene: TRBJ2-2
V gene: TRBV27
D gene: .

CDR3 protein: CASSLVGYTF
CDR3 DNA: TGTGCCAGCAGCTTGGTTGGCTACACCTTC
clone size: few
J gene: TRBJ1-2
V gene: TRBV5-8
D gene: .

CDR3 protein: CASRPWVGGETQYF
CDR3 DNA: TGCGCCAGCAGACCCTGGGTGGGAGGGGAGACCCAGTACTTC
clone size: .
J gene: TRBJ2-5
V gene: TRBV5-1
D gene: TRBD2

CDR3 protein: CASSLRTEKLFF
CDR3 DNA: TGTGCCAGCAGTCTTAGGACTGAAAAACTGTTTTTT
clone size: few
J gene: TRBJ1-4
V gene: TRBV7-9
D gene: .

CDR3 protein: CASSTGHLDEQFF
CDR3 DNA: TGTGCCAGCAGCACCGGGCATCTGGATGAGCAGTTCTTC
clone size: .
J gene: TRBJ2-1
V gene: TRBV7-6
D gene: .

CDR3 protein: CASSRNRGSGGYTF
CDR3 DNA: TGTGCCAGCAGCAGAAACAGGGGGTCAGGCGGCTACACCTTC
clone size: .
J gene: TRBJ1-2
V gene: TRBV5-4
D gene: TRBD1

CDR3 protein: CASSLGVQGQGASNEQFF
CDR3 DNA: TGCGCCAGCAGCTTGGGCGTTCAGGGACAGGGGGCTTCTAATGAGCAGTTCTTC
clone size: .
J gene: TRBJ2-1
V gene: TRBV5-1
D gene: TRBD1

CDR3 protein: CATLPGGSYNEQFF
CDR3 DNA: TGTGCCACGCTACCGGGGGGCTCCTACAATGAGCAGTTCTTC
clone size: .
J gene: TRBJ2-1
V gene: TRBV6-1
D gene: TRBD2

CDR3 protein: CASARDRGISNQPQHF
CDR3 DNA: TGTGCCAGCGCTAGGGACAGGGGGATAAGCAATCAGCCCCAGCATTTT
clone size: .
J gene: TRBJ1-5
V gene: TRBV19
D gene: TRBD1

CDR3 protein: CASRDRPNEKLFF
CDR3 DNA: TGTGCCAGCCGGGACAGACCTAATGAAAAACTGTTTTTT
clone size: .
J gene: TRBJ1-4
V gene: TRBV19
D gene: TRBD1

CDR3 protein: CASSVDRGDSPLHF
CDR3 DNA: TGTGCCAGTAGCGTAGACAGGGGGGACTCACCCCTCCACTTT
clone size: .
J gene: TRBJ1-6
V gene: TRBV19
D gene: TRBD1

CDR3 protein: CASSYGTSGPSDTQYF
CDR3 DNA: TGCGCCAGCAGCTATGGGACTAGCGGGCCCTCAGATACGCAGTATTTT
clone size: .
J gene: TRBJ2-3
V gene: TRBV5-1
D gene: TRBD2

CDR3 protein: CATSRVGGGYTF
CDR3 DNA: TGTGCCACCAGCAGAGTCGGAGGCGGCTACACCTTC
clone size: .
J gene: TRBJ1-2
V gene: TRBV15
D gene: .

CDR3 protein: CASSLPSNWWEQYF
CDR3 DNA: TGTGCCAGCAGCTTACCCAGCAATTGGTGGGAGCAGTACTTC
clone size: .
J gene: TRBJ2-7
V gene: TRBV7-2
D gene: .

CDR3 protein: CASSHRSDRGEQYF
CDR3 DNA: TGCGCCAGCAGCCATCGTTCCGACAGGGGCGAGCAGTACTTC
clone size: .
J gene: TRBJ2-7
V gene: TRBV4-1
D gene: TRBD1

CDR3 protein: CASSLVGGVSNTEAFF
CDR3 DNA: TGCGCCAGCAGCTTGGTTGGGGGCGTCTCGAACACTGAAGCTTTCTTT
clone size: .
J gene: TRBJ1-1
V gene: TRBV5-1
D gene: .